This TCR beta chain was sequenced for a study of OX40 agonist ivuxolimab in advanced cancers. About the full investigation: The costimulatory receptor OX40 (CD134) was targeted by ivuxolimab, a fully human IgG2 agonistic monoclonal antibody. Partial responses occurred in three dose-escalation patients, of whom one had hepatocellular carcinoma and two had cutaneous melanoma. Prior anti-PD-1, anti-PD-L1 or anti-CTLA-4 therapy was permitted, and checkpoint inhibitors had been received by around 39% of dose-escalation patients. In the dose-escalation cohort, 82.7% of patients were male, and the mean age was around 60 years, with a range of 23 to 79. Among the approximately 54 dose-escalation patients, about 19 had hepatocellular carcinoma, roughly 15 melanoma, 9 renal cell carcinoma and 9 head and neck cancer. Peripheral TCRbeta sequencing aimed to test whether ivuxolimab altered TCR sequence diversity and caused clonal T-cell expansion. Intravenous ivuxolimab was administered to patients every 2 weeks at six dose levels: 0.01, 0.1, 0.3, 1.5, 3 and 10 mg/kg. The paper reports the monotherapy dose-escalation portion (N of about 54 patients) of the phase I ivuxolimab trial.

For sequencing of the TCRbeta CDR3 region, genomic DNA was extracted from the sorted cells. TCRbeta CDR3 regions were sequenced using the immunoSEQ Assay. Not all clones reach the TCRdb copy of this immuneACCESS table, which keeps in-frame sequences only. Checked studies attribute under half of the gap to unresolved V genes and leave the rest unexplained. This sample comprises some 50,000 clones, about four fifths of them detected only once. Together, the top ten hold 5% to 7.5% of the sample. The trial excluded patients who had a history of autoimmune disease or who were on systemic immunosuppression. Peripheral blood for TCR sequencing was collected from all dose cohorts at baseline, on cycle 4 day 1, and on cycle 7 day 1. The samples were drawn from a first-in-human, open-label, multicenter phase I dose-escalation trial of ivuxolimab. Adults with locally advanced or metastatic head and neck squamous cell, hepatocellular, melanoma or renal cell carcinoma were enrolled in the trial. CD4+ and CD8+ T cells were sorted separately from peripheral blood before TCR sequencing.

Findings and caveats that apply to the study as a whole: Low levels of normalized T-cell clonal expansion were also shown by some nonresponding patients. Which antigens the clonally expanded peripheral T cells were specific for was not determined. After ivuxolimab, CD8+ T cells had more expanded clones than CD4+ T cells on average. At doses from 0.1 to 3.0 mg/kg, clonal expansion was seen in both CD4+ and CD8+ blood T cells between baseline and week 6. In the 0.1-3.0 mg/kg groups, partial responders were among the patients with the lowest normalized peripheral clonal expansion, particularly in CD8+ T cells.

Worth noting for this clone: Its antigen specificity is not known. Base qualities are not recorded, but no much larger clone differs from it by a single base.

The CDR3 holds 13 amino acids from the cysteine to the phenylalanine. Here the CDR3 DNA is all that survives: 39 bases in frame from base 1. Via the germline V gene (reference sequence), CDR1 is WNHNN and CDR2 SYGVQD. V is cut by 4 bases and J by 0 bases, and the space between the germline ends is 6 bases. The receptor was derived from an adult with an advanced solid tumor such as melanoma, head and neck, liver or kidney cancer. This specimen was CD4+ or CD8+ T cells sorted from blood, taken in a trial of the OX40 agonist ivuxolimab. The chain is made from TRBV10-1 and TRBJ1-1; the D gene is not confidently resolved. For the CDR3, the sequence is CASSGNLNTEAFF. The bases are TGCGCCAGCAGTGGCAATTTGAACACTGAAGCTTTCTTT.